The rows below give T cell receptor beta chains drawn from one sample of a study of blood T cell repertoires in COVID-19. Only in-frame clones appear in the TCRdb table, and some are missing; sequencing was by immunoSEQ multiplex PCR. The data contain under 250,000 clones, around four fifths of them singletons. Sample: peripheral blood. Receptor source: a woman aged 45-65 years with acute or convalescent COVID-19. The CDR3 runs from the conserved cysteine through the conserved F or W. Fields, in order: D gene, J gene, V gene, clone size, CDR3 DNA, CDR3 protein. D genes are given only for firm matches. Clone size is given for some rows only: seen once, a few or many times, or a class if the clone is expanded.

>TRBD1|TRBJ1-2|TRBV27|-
TGTGCCAGCAGTTTTTGGGGACAGGGGCATGGCTACACCTTC
CASSFWGQGHGYTF
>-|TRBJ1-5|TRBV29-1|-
TGCAGCGCCGGACATAGCAATCAGCCCCAGCATTTT
CSAGHSNQPQHF
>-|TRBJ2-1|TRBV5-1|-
TGCGCCAGCAGATGGAGAGTTGCTGACAATGAGCAGTTCTTC
CASRWRVADNEQFF
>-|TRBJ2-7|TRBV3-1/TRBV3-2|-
TGTGCCAGCAGCCAACTGAGCTCCTACGAGCAGTACTTC
CASSQLSSYEQYF
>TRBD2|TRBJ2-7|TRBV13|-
TGTGCCAGCAGCACCACAGCGGGAGGGGCCTCCGAGCAGTACTTC
CASSTTAGGASEQYF
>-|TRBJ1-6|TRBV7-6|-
TGTGCCAGCAGCCCGACCGGGGAGGGTTCACCCCTCCACTTT
CASSPTGEGSPLHF
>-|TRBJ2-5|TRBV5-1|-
TGCGCCAGCAGCACAACTAGCCGAGAGACCCAGTACTTC
CASSTTSRETQYF
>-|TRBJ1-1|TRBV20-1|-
TGCAGTGCTAGTTACCCCCCGCGGGGCCTACTAGGGGACACTGAAGCTTTCTTT
CSASYPPRGLLGDTEAFF
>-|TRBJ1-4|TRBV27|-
TGTGCCAGCGGGAGCCATGAAAAACTGTTTTTT
CASGSHEKLFF
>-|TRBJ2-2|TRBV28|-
TGTGCCAGCAGCCCCGGACAAGCCACCGGGGAGCTGTTTTTT
CASSPGQATGELFF
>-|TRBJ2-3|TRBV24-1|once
TGTGCCACCAGTGATGCAGGACAGTTCACAGATACGCAGTATTTT
CATSDAGQFTDTQYF
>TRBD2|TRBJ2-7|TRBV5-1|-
TGCGCCAGCAGCCCTCGGACTAGCGGGAGCTACGAGCAGTACTTC
CASSPRTSGSYEQYF
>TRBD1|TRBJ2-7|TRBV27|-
TGTGCCAGCAGTTTTGGGACAGGAACCTACGAGCAGTACTTC
CASSFGTGTYEQYF
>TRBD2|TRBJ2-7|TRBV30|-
TGTGCCTGGAGTGTCGGGACTAGCTTAACCGAGCAGTACTTC
CAWSVGTSLTEQYF
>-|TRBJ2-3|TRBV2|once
TGTGCCAGCAGGGCGGGACTCAGCACAGATACGCAGTATTTT
CASRAGLSTDTQYF
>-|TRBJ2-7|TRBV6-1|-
TGTGCCAGCAGTGAAGCGCACGGGTATTCCTACGAGCAGTACTTC
CASSEAHGYSYEQYF
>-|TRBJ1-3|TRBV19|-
TGTGCCAGTAGTCTAACTTTGGCGGGGACTGGAAACACCATATATTTT
CASSLTLAGTGNTIYF
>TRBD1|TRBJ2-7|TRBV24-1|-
TGTGCCACCAGTCCGGGACAGGGCTCCTACGAGCAGTACTTC
CATSPGQGSYEQYF